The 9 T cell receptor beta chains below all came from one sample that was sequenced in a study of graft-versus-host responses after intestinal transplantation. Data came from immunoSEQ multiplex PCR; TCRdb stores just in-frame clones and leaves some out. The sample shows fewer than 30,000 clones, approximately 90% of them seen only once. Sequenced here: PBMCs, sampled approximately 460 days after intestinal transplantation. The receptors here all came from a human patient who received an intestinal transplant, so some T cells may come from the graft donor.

CDR3 sequence (DNA): TGTGCCAGCAGCTTCAGTGCTAACTATGGCTACACCTTC. This encodes CASSFSANYGYTF. The V and J genes are TRBV7-2 and TRBJ1-2; D call uncertain. The germline V and J ends were trimmed by 3 bases and 0 bases, with 5 bases remaining between them. This CDR3 is 13 amino acids long. The germline V gene has CDR1 SGHTA and CDR2 FQGNSA.

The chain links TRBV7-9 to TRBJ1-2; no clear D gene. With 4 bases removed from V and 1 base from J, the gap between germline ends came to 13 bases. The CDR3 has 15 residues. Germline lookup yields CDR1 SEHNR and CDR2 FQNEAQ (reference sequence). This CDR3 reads CASSSAAGVNYGYTF. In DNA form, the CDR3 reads TGTGCCAGCAGCTCGGCCGCGGGTGTTAACTATGGCTACACCTTC.

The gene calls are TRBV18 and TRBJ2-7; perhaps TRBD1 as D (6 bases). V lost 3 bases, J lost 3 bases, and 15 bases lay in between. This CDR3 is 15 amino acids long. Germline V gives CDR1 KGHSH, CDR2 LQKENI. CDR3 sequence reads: CASSPSQGRGYEQYF. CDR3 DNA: TGTGCCAGCTCACCGTCACAGGGTAGAGGCTACGAGCAGTACTTC.

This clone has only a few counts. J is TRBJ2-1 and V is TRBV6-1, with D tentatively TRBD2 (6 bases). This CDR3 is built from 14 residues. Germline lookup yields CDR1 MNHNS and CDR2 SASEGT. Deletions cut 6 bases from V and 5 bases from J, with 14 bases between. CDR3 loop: CASSRDLAHNEQFF. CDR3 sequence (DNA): TGTGCCAGCAGCCGGGACTTAGCGCACAATGAGCAGTTCTTC.

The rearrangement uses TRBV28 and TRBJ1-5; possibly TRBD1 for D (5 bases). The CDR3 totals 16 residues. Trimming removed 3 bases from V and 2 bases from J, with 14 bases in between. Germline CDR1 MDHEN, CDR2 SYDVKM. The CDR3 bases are TGTGCCAGCAGTTTTCCTGCGCAGGGAGGCAATCAGCCCCAGCATTTT. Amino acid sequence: CASSFPAQGGNQPQHF.

CDR3 region: CASSIIPSTDTQYF. The CDR3 nucleotides read TGCGCCAGCAGTATTATTCCTAGCACAGATACGCAGTATTTT. The chain links TRBV5-1 to TRBJ2-3; D gene ambiguous. CDR3 length: 14 residues. Germline CDR1 is SGHRS and CDR2 is YFSETQ. The V gene lost 5 bases and the J gene lost 0 bases, with 10 bases spanning the gap.

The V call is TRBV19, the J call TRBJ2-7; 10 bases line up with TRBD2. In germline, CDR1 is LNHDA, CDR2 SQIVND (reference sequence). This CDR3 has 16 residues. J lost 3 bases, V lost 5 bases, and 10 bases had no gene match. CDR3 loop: CASSVGLAVLGYEQYF. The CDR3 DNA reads TGTGCCAGTAGTGTAGGACTAGCGGTTCTAGGCTACGAGCAGTACTTC.

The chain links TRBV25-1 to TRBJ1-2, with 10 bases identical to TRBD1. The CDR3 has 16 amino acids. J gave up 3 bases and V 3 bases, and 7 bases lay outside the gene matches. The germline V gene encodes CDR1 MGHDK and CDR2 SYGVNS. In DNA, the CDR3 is TGTGCCAGCAGTGATGTATGGGACAGGGGTTACTATGGCTACACCTTC. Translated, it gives CASSDVWDRGYYGYTF.

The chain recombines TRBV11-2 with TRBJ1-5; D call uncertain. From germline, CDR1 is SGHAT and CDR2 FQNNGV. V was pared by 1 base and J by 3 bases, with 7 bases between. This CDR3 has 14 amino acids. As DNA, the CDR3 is TGTGCCAGCAGCTTAGGACTGTTCAATCAGCCCCAGCATTTT. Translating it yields CASSLGLFNQPQHF.